The T cell receptor beta chain described here comes from a study of cytomegalovirus exposure and HLA in healthy donors. Study-wide background: The Caucasian-associated ancestry cluster held around 76% of 300 to 450 genotyped donors.

This clone was observed a single time. Its target is unknown. Study-level points and caveats: Later on, an analysis tied roughly 17,000 TCR beta sequences to HLA alleles at 0.05 false discovery rate. Prior analysis indicated that the majority of TCR beta V segments exhibited productivity approximately 87% or approximately 30% of the time. There were approximately 150 TCR beta chains listed as cytomegalovirus-associated.

V shed 2 bases and J 4 bases; nucleotides not matched to a gene: 7. From germline, CDR1 is SNHLY and CDR2 FYNNEI. The CDR3 contains 16 residues. PCR primers comprised 60 Vbeta and 13 Jbeta primers. TCRdb's table, derived via immunoSEQ multiplex PCR, lists solely in-frame clones and lacks some. The table has 160,000 or so clones, approximately 84% seen once. The sequence came from a man aged 30-40 years in good health and CMV-seronegative. Sequences were obtained from PBMCs. The chain links TRBV2 to TRBJ2-5, with 10 bases fitting TRBD2. Here the CDR3 DNA reads TGTGCCAGCAGTGAACCCCTGTCTAGCGGGGGAGAGACCCAGTACTTC. Protein product: CASSEPLSSGGETQYF.